These 23 T cell receptor beta chains originate from one sample sequenced in a study of human T cells and chemical hapten exposure. Time point reported: patch test 1, 2 weeks after DPC sensitization. The treatment: therapeutic diphenylcyclopropenone sensitization with weekly scalp DPC. TCRdb analysed the RACE reads with MiXCR anew, one entry per CDR3 protein. This table has about 71,000 distinct CDR3 sequences, around 9.8% appearing once. The source was whole blood, collected in connection with sensitization to the hapten diphenylcyclopropenone (DPC). The receptors were gathered from a woman between 40 and 50 years old with alopecia areata. Some clones in this sample may be carry-over from other donors' samples.

This clonotype was seen repeatedly, ten times or more. The V call is TRBV6-4, the J call TRBJ1-1; TRBD1 agrees at 12 bases. This CDR3 comprises 15 residues. In germline, CDR1 is MRHNA, CDR2 SNTAGT. V gave up 2 bases and J gave up 7 bases; unmatched junction bases: 5. The CDR3 nucleotides read TGTGCCAGCAGTGACGGGGGACAGGGGGCCGTTGAAGCTTTCTTT. Its translation: CASSDGGQGAVEAFF.

This clonotype has ten or more counts. This chain uses TRBV3-1 with TRBJ2-1; TRBD2 matches 10 bases. The CDR3 length is 18 residues. The V and J ends lost 1 base and 9 bases, in that order; junction bases with no gene match: 15. The germline CDR1 and CDR2 sequences are LGHDT and YNNKEL (reference sequence). The CDR3 loop is CASSQGLAGGPEGGEQFF. In nucleotides, the CDR3 is TGTGCCAGCAGCCAAGGATTAGCGGGGGGACCTGAAGGTGGTGAGCAGTTCTTC.

The chain links TRBV4-2 to TRBJ2-3; TRBD2 is a possible D gene (5 bases). Germline V gene lookup returns CDR1 LGHNA and CDR2 YNFKEQ. This CDR3 comprises 15 residues. V lost 0 bases and J 6 bases, leaving 13 bases between the germline ends. The CDR3, as DNA: TGTGCCAGCAGCCAAGATTCAAGGAGGCGGGATACGCAGTATTTT. Translation gives CASSQDSRRRDTQYF.

In its sample, this clonotype was seen many times. The chain is built from TRBV7-9 and TRBJ1-5; D ambiguous. Deletions cut 1 base from V and 7 bases from J, with 8 bases between. The germline V gene encodes CDR1 SEHNR and CDR2 FQNEAQ (reference sequence). The CDR3 spans 13 residues. The CDR3 loop reads CASSLEREQPQHF. The CDR3 DNA sequence: TGTGCCAGCAGCTTAGAAAGGGAACAGCCCCAGCATTTT.

The rearrangement joins TRBV20-1 to TRBJ2-2; 8 bases line up with TRBD2. Germline lookup yields CDR1 DFQATT and CDR2 SNEGSKA (reference sequence). V lost 3 bases to trimming and J lost 5 bases; unmatched junction nucleotides: 2. The CDR3 has 13 residues. CDR3 protein: CSASTGGTGELFF. CDR3 DNA sequence: TGCAGTGCTAGTACGGGGGGGACCGGGGAGCTGTTTTTT.

This clonotype was seen ten or more times. The J gene is TRBJ2-3, the V gene TRBV2; TRBD2 agrees at 12 bases. Per the germline V gene, CDR1 is SNHLY and CDR2 is FYNNEI. This CDR3 region has 16 residues. V lost 1 base, J lost 2 bases, and 1 base stayed unmatched. The CDR3 DNA sequence: TGTGCCAGCAGTGAAGGGACTAGCGGGGTCACAGATACGCAGTATTTT. This sequence encodes CASSEGTSGVTDTQYF.

This clonotype occurred a few times. The V gene is TRBV9, the J gene TRBJ2-1, with TRBD2 matching 9 bases. Germline lookup yields CDR1 SGDLS and CDR2 YYNGEE. V gave up 3 bases and J gave up 7 bases; unmatched junction bases: 14. This CDR3 spans 17 amino acids. CDR3 in amino acids: CASSDARLAALKNEQFF. The DNA of the CDR3 is TGTGCCAGCAGCGACGCAAGACTAGCGGCCTTGAAGAATGAGCAGTTCTTC.

This clonotype has ten or more counts. The chain recombines TRBV12-3 or TRBV12-4 with TRBJ1-4; weak D call: TRBD1 (5 bases). This CDR3 contains 12 residues. The ends were cut back, 1 base at V and 8 bases at J, with 5 bases in the middle. The CDR3 DNA reads as TGTGCCAGCAGTTTAGGGGGCGAAAAACTGTTTTTT. Translating it yields CASSLGGEKLFF.

At least ten counts were recorded for this clonotype. This chain links TRBV6-6 with TRBJ1-2, with D uncertain. The CDR3 loop spans 17 amino acids. Germline V gives CDR1 MNHNY, CDR2 SVGAGI (reference sequence). Trimming removed 0 bases at V and 3 bases at J, with 17 bases between. The CDR3 is CASSYSPDRMTDYGYTF. The CDR3 DNA is TGTGCCAGCAGTTACTCTCCCGACCGGATGACGGACTATGGCTACACCTTC.

This clonotype was observed many times. The chain uses TRBV4-3 and TRBJ1-1, with D perhaps matching TRBD1 (5 bases). The CDR3 consists of 13 residues. CDR1 and CDR2 (germline): LGHNA, YSLEER. V shed 6 bases and J shed 0 bases, with 8 bases lying between them. The CDR3: CASREGMNTEAFF. CDR3 sequence (DNA): TGCGCCAGCAGGGAGGGGATGAACACTGAAGCTTTCTTT.

This chain links TRBV7-9 with TRBJ2-1; D call uncertain. The V end lost 1 base, the J end lost 13 bases, and 14 bases lay between the germline ends. CDR3 length equals 13 residues. CDR1 and CDR2 (germline): SEHNR, FQNEAQ (reference sequence). The CDR3 reads CASSLDPSLEQFF. CDR3 nucleotides: TGTGCCAGCAGCTTAGACCCGAGCCTGGAACAGTTCTTC.

The genes are TRBV5-1 and TRBJ1-1; D remains unclear. Germline V gene data show CDR1 as SGHRS and CDR2 as YFSETQ. This CDR3 region has 15 residues. Trimming left V 1 base short and J 0 bases short, with 10 bases between. CDR3: CASSLLTDMNTEAFF. The CDR3 region has the DNA TGCGCCAGCAGCTTGCTAACGGATATGAACACTGAAGCTTTCTTT.

The table lists this clonotype with many counts. This chain connects TRBV7-2 to TRBJ1-6; 9 bases match TRBD1. The germline V gene encodes CDR1 SGHTA and CDR2 FQGNSA. The CDR3 has 14 amino acids. V shed 5 bases, J shed 9 bases, and the junction held 5 bases outside the gene matches. CDR3 protein: CASSPTGGSSPLHF. CDR3 in DNA: TGTGCCAGCAGCCCGACAGGGGGTAGTTCACCCCTCCACTTT. Using reference TRBV7-2 and TRBJ1-6 for the parts outside the CDR3, the full variable domain is GAGVSQSPSNKVTEKGKDVELRCDPISGHTALYWYRQSLGQGLEFLIYFQGNSAPDKSGLPSDRFSAERTGGSVSTLTIQRTQQEDSAVYLCASSPTGGSSPLHFGNGTRLTVT.

This clonotype occurred many times. This chain links TRBV7-9 with TRBJ2-5, with D possibly TRBD1 on 5 matching bases. With 3 bases removed from V and 2 bases from J, the gap between germline ends came to 19 bases. The CDR3 extends over 17 amino acids. Germline V gene lookup returns CDR1 SEHNR and CDR2 FQNEAQ (reference sequence). The CDR3 DNA reads as TGTGCCAGCAGCTTTTATGTCGGCAGGGCCACTCAAGAGACCCAGTACTTC. It yields the protein CASSFYVGRATQETQYF.

The table lists this clonotype with many counts. CDR3 sequence reads: CASTAGGADTQYF. CDR3 DNA: TGTGCCAGCACCGCGGGGGGAGCAGATACGCAGTATTTT. This chain uses TRBV11-2 with TRBJ2-3; 8 bases fit TRBD2. Germline V gene data show CDR1 as SGHAT and CDR2 as FQNNGV. There are 13 residues in the CDR3. V shed 7 bases, J shed 4 bases, and the junction held 4 bases outside the gene matches.

This clonotype has at least ten counts. CDR3 sequence: CASSSYLGAVYF. The CDR3 region has the DNA TGTGCCAGCAGTTCGTATCTGGGGGCGGTATACTTC. The chain carries TRBV7-2 and TRBJ2-4, with a tentative D call TRBD1 (6 bases). V was cut by 6 bases and J by 16 bases, with 19 bases left in between. This CDR3 contains 12 residues. Germline V gene data show CDR1 as SGHTA and CDR2 as FQGNSA.

The CDR3 loop is CASSPETGRRETQYF. In DNA, the CDR3 is TGTGCCAGCAGCCCCGAGACAGGGAGGCGAGAGACCCAGTACTTC. The genes are TRBV7-2 and TRBJ2-5; TRBD1 might be the D (7 bases). The CDR3 has 15 amino acids. With 5 bases removed from V and 4 bases from J, the gap between germline ends came to 17 bases. Germline V lookup: CDR1 SGHTA, CDR2 FQGNSA.

The sample holds a few counts of this clonotype. The chain combines TRBV12-3 or TRBV12-4 with TRBJ2-2; D may be TRBD2 (6 bases). The CDR3 length is 15 residues. The V end was cut by 6 bases, the J end by 6 bases, with 17 bases between. The CDR3 sequence: CASSLGRGSSGELFF. CDR3 coding DNA: TGTGCCAGCAGCTTGGGGCGGGGTTCTTCCGGGGAGCTGTTTTTT.

This clonotype appeared many times. V is TRBV28 and J is TRBJ2-5; 8 bases align to TRBD1. The CDR3 runs 16 residues. Germline V gene lookup returns CDR1 MDHEN and CDR2 SYDVKM. Trimming took 4 bases from V and 5 from J; bases not matched to a gene: 12. This CDR3 is CASSYDRGMASETQYF. Here the CDR3 DNA reads TGTGCCAGCAGTTATGACAGGGGAATGGCTAGCGAGACCCAGTACTTC.

V usage is TRBV12-3 or TRBV12-4 and J usage is TRBJ2-2; 12 bases are a match to TRBD2. The trim removed 7 bases at V and 3 bases at J, leaving 6 bases unmatched. The CDR3 length is 16 residues. CDR3 loop: CASTPRLAGDTGELFF. DNA for the CDR3: TGTGCCAGCACTCCTCGACTAGCGGGGGACACCGGGGAGCTGTTTTTT.

The chain is built from TRBV7-9 and TRBJ2-3, with 9 bases identical to TRBD2. After removal of 5 bases from V and 3 bases from J, the junction contained 6 bases not matched to a gene. CDR3 length: 15 residues. In germline, CDR1 is SEHNR, CDR2 FQNEAQ (reference sequence). The CDR3 region has the DNA TGTGCCAGCAGCGCTATAGCGGGAGAAACAGATACGCAGTATTTT. The encoded protein is CASSAIAGETDTQYF.

This clonotype was counted many times. The chain uses TRBV7-6 and TRBJ1-4; possibly TRBD1 for D (5 bases). The CDR3 has 15 residues. Germline values: CDR1 SGHVS, CDR2 FNYEAQ. V gave up 3 bases and J gave up 6 bases, with 14 bases separating them. CDR3 loop: CASSFYWQGDEKLFF. The CDR3 DNA reads TGTGCCAGCAGCTTCTATTGGCAGGGCGATGAAAAACTGTTTTTT.

This clonotype was seen more than once but under ten times. The J gene is TRBJ1-1, the V gene TRBV6-5; D gene uncertain. The CDR3 length is 13 residues. Between the trimmed V and J ends, which lost 0 bases and 0 bases, there was a span of 2 bases. The germline V gene encodes CDR1 MNHEY and CDR2 SVGAGI. CDR3 coding DNA: TGTGCCAGCAGTTACTCGCTGAACACTGAAGCTTTCTTT. Its translation is CASSYSLNTEAFF.